This T cell receptor (beta chain) derives from a study of blood T cell repertoires in COVID-19. The overall study: COVID-19 samples from acute and convalescent phases originated in the United States, Italy and Spain. Sources were T cells, B-cell-depleted T cells, or PBMCs; the material itself was cDNA or gDNA.

Under the authors' procedure: Amplifying reference gene primers gave estimates of nucleated cell counts. The protocol was immunoSEQ multiplex PCR, while the TCRdb copy is restricted to in-frame clones and leaves out a portion. V and J calls plus clone size are reproduced from that table; the DNA served to infer D and trimming. Of roughly 440,000 clones in the sample, around 89% were seen once. The junction had 9 bases not matched to a gene; V was cut back by 1 base and J by 15 bases. CDR1 and CDR2 from the germline V gene are LGHNT and FRNRAP. The CDR3 has 13 residues. Patients from Seattle were sampled longitudinally, starting during active infection.

The TCR comes from a woman in her forties or fifties with COVID-19, enrolled during active disease. Sequencing input: peripheral blood. The gene calls are TRBV12-5 and TRBJ1-5; 7 nucleotides line up with TRBD1. The CDR3 sequence: CASGLGTLGGRHF. As DNA, the CDR3 is TGTGCTAGTGGTTTGGGCACCCTAGGGGGCAGGCATTTT.